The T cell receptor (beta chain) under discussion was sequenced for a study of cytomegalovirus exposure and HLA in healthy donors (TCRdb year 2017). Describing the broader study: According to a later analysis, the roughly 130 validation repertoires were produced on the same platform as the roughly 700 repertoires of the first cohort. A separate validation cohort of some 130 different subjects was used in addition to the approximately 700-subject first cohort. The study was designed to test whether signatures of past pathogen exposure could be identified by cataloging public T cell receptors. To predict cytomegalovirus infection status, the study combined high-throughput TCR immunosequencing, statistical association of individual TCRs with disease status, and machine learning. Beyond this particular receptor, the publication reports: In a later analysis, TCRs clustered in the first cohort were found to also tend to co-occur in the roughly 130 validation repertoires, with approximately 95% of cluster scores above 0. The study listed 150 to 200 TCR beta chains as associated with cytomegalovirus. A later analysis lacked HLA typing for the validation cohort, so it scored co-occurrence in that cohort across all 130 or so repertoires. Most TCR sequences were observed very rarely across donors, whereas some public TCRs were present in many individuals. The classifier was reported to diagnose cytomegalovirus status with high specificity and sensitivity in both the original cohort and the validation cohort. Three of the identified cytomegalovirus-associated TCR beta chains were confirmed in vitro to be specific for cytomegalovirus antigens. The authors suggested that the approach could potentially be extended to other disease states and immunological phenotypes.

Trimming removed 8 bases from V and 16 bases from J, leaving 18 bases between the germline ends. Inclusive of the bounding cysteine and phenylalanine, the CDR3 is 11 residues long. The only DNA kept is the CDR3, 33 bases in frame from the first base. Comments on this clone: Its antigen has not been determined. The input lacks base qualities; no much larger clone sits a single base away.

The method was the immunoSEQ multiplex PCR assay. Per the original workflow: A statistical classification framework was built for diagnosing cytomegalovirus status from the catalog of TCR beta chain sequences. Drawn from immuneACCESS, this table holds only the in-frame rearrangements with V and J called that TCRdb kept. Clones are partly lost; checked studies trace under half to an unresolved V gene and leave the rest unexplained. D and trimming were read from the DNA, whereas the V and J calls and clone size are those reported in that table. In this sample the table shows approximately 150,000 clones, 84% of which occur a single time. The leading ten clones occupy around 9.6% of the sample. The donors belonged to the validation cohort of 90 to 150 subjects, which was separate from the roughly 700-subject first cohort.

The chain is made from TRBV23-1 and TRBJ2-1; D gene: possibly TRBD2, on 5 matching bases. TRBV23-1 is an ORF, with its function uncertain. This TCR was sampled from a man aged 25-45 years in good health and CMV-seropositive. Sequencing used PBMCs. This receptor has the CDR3 CASFERSDKFF. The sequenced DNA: TGCGCCAGCTTTGAGCGGTCAGATAAATTCTTC.